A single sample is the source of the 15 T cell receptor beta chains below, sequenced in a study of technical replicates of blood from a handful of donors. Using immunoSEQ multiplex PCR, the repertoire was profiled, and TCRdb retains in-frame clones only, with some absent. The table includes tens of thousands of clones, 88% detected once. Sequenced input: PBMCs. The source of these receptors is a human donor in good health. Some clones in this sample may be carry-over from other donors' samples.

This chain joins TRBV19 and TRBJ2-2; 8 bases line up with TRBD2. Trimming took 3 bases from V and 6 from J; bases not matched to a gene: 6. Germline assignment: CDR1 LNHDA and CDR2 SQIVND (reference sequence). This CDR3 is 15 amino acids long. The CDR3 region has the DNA TGTGCCAGTAGTATTAGGGGCGGGGGGCCCGGGGAGCTGTTTTTT. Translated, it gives CASSIRGGGPGELFF.

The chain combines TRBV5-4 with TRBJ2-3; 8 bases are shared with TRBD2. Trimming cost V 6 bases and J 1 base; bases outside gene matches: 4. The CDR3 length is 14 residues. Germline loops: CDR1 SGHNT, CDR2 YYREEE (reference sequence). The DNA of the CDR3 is TGTGCCAGCACCGCGGGGGGCGGCACAGATACGCAGTATTTT. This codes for CASTAGGGTDTQYF.

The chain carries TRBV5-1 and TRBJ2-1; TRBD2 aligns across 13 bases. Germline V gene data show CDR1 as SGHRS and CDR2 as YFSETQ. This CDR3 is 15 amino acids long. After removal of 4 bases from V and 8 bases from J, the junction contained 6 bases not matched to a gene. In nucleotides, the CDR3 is TGCGCCAGCAGCGTCACTAGCGGGGGGGCTCATGAGCAGTTCTTC. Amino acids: CASSVTSGGAHEQFF.

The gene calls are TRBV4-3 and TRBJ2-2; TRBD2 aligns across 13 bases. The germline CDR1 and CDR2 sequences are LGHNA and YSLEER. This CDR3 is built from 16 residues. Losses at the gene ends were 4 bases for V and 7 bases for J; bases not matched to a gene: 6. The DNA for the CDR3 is TGCGCCAGCAGCCCCCGGACTAGCGGGGGCCGCGGGGAGCTGTTTTTT. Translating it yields CASSPRTSGGRGELFF.

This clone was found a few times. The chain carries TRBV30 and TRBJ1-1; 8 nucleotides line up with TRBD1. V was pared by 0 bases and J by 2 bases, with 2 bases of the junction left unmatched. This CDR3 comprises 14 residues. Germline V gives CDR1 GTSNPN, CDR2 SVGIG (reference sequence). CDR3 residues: CAWSVGQANTEAFF. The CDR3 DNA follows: TGTGCCTGGAGTGTGGGACAGGCCAACACTGAAGCTTTCTTT.

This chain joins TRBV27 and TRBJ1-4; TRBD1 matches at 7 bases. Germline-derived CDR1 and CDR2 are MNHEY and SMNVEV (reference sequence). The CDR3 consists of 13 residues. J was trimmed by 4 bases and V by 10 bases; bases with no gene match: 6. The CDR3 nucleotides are TGTGCCACCCGGGACAGTTATAATGAAAAACTGTTTTTT. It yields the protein CATRDSYNEKLFF.

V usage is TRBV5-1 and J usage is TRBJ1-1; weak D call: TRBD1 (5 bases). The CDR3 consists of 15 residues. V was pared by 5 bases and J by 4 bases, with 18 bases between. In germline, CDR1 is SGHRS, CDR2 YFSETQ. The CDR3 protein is CASSTGTGRVTEAFF. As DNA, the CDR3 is TGCGCCAGCAGTACTGGGACCGGGAGGGTCACTGAAGCTTTCTTT.

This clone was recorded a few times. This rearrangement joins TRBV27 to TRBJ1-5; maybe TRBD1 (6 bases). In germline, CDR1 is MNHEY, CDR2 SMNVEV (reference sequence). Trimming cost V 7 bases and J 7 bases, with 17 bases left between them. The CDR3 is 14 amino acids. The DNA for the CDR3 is TGTGCCAGCATTCCACAGGGTTGGAACCAGCCCCAGCATTTT. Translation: CASIPQGWNQPQHF.

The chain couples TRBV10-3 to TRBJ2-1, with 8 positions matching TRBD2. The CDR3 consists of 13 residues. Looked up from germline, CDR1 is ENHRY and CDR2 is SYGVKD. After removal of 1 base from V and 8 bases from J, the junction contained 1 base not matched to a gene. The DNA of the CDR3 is TGTGCCATCAGTGAGTACGGGGGGGATGAGCAGTTCTTC. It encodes CAISEYGGDEQFF.

CDR3 residues: CASSGRASGDEQFF. CDR3 DNA sequence: TGTGCCAGCAGTGGAAGGGCTAGCGGGGATGAGCAGTTCTTC. The chain uses TRBV2 and TRBJ2-1; 9 positions agree with TRBD2. Germline V lookup: CDR1 SNHLY, CDR2 FYNNEI. This CDR3 spans 14 amino acids. After removal of 4 bases from V and 8 bases from J, the junction contained 6 bases not matched to a gene. Full variable domain (missing parts from reference TRBV2 and TRBJ2-1): EPEVTQTPSHQVTQMGQEVILRCVPISNHLYFYWYRQILGQKVEFLVSFYNNEISEKSEIFDDQFSVERPDGSNFTLKIRSTKLEDSAMYFCASSGRASGDEQFFGPGTRLTVL.

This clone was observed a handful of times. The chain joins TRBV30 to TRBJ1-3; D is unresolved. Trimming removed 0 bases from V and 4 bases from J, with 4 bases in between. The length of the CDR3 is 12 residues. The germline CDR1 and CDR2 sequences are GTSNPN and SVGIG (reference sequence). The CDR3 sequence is CAWSVAGNTIYF. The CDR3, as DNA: TGTGCCTGGAGTGTAGCCGGAAACACCATATATTTT.

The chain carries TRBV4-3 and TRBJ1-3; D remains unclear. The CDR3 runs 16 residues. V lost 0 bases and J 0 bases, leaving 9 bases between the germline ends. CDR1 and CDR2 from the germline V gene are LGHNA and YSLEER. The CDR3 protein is CASSQDRSVSGNTIYF. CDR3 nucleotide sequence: TGCGCCAGCAGCCAAGATCGTAGCGTCTCTGGAAACACCATATATTTT.

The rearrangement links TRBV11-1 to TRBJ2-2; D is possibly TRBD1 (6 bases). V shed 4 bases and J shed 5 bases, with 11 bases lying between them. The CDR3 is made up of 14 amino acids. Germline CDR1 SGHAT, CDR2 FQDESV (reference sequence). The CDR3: CASSSGVGTGELFF. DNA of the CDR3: TGTGCCAGCAGCTCAGGGGTAGGGACCGGGGAGCTGTTTTTT. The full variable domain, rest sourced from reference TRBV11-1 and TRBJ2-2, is EAEVAQSPRYKITEKSQAVAFWCDPISGHATLYWYRQILGQGPELLVQFQDESVVDDSQLPKDRFSAERLKGVDSTLKIQPAELGDSAMYLCASSSGVGTGELFFGEGSRLTVL.

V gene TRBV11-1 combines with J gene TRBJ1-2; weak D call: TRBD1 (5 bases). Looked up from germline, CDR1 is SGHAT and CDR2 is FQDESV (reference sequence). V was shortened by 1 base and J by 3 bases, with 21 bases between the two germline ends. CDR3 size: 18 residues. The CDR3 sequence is CASSLGLGRPSPDYGYTF. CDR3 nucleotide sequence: TGTGCCAGCAGCTTAGGTTTGGGGCGTCCGTCCCCTGACTATGGCTACACCTTC.

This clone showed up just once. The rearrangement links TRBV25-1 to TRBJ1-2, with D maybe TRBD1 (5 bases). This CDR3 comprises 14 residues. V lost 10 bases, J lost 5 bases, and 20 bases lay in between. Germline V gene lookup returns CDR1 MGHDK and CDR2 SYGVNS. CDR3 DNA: TGTGCCACCACTGGAACGGGGGAGTATTATGGCTACACCTTC. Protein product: CATTGTGEYYGYTF.